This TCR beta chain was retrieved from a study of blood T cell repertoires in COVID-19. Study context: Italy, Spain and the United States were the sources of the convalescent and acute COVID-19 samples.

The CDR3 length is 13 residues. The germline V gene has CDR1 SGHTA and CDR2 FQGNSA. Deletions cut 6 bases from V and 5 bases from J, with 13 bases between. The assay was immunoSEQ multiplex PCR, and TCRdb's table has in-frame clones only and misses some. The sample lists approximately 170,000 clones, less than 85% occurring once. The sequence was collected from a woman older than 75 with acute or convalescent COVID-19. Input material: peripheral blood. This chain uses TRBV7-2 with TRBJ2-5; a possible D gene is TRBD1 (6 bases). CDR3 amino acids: CASSQGGTETQYF. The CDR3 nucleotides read TGTGCCAGCAGTCAAGGGGGAACTGAGACCCAGTACTTC.